This entry lists 11 T cell receptor beta chains sequenced from one sample in a study of T cells in women clearing cervical HPV infection. TCRdb's copy holds only in-frame clones and misses some; the assay was immunoSEQ multiplex PCR. This repertoire includes about 20,000 clones. The sample was blood buffy coat. All receptors derive from a woman aged 18-69 years with a cervical HPV16 infection that either progressed to CIN3+ or cleared (not recorded which).

Of note for this clone: The read terminates 3 residues ahead of where the CDR3 ends, so the germline J gene completes it. Distinct nucleotide sequences in the sample also encode this CDR3. The chain recombines TRBV20-1 with TRBJ1-5, with D perhaps TRBD1 (5 bases). The CDR3 has 13 amino acids. V dropped 3 bases and J dropped 0 bases, with 6 bases sitting between them. Germline V gene sequence: CDR1 DFQATT, CDR2 SNEGSKA (reference sequence). Here the CDR3 reads CSARTDSNQPQHF. The covered CDR3 bases are TGCAGTGCTAGGACAGATAGCAATCAGCCC.

A remark on this clone: The CDR3 goes on 3 residues after the read ends, and that part is filled in from the germline J gene. The chain recombines TRBV2 with TRBJ2-5; perhaps TRBD1 as D (5 bases). V lost 8 bases and J lost 5, with 15 bases in between. The CDR3 has 13 residues. Looked up from germline, CDR1 is SNHLY and CDR2 is FYNNEI. Incomplete CDR3 DNA: TGTGCCAGCGGCAGACAGCCTGAGGAGACC. It is translated as CASGRQPEET. The entire CDR3 protein reads CASGRQPEETQYF.

On this clone: The read halts 3 residues ahead of the CDR3 end, with the missing end drawn from the germline J gene. The chain employs TRBV4-1 and TRBJ2-3, with 11 bases aligning to TRBD2. V dropped 0 bases and J dropped 3; count of bases not matched to a gene: 8. In germline, CDR1 is MGHRA, CDR2 YSYEKL. This CDR3 has 18 residues. The chain's CDR3 is CASSQDGRPSGGTDTQYF. The DNA read from the CDR3 is TGCGCCAGCAGCCAAGATGGCCGCCCTAGCGGGGGGACAGATACG.

Incomplete CDR3 DNA: TGTGCCAGCAGCTTACCGACAGGGACCTTCACGATGAACACTGAA. It yields the protein CASSLPTGTFTMNTE. The entire CDR3 reads CASSLPTGTFTMNTEAFF. The rearrangement uses TRBV7-6 and TRBJ1-1; 7 bases agree with TRBD1. The missing CDR3 end, 3 residues past where the read stops, is filled in from the germline J gene. Germline V gene lookup returns CDR1 SGHVS and CDR2 FNYEAQ. V gave up 2 bases and J gave up 0 bases; unmatched junction bases: 12. CDR3 length: 18 amino acids. The full variable domain, rest sourced from reference TRBV7-6 and TRBJ1-1, is GAGVSQSPRYKVTKRGQDVALRCDPISGHVSLYWYRQALGQGPEFLTYFNYEAQQDKSGLPNDRFSAERPEGSISTLTIQRTEQRDSAMYRCASSLPTGTFTMNTEAFFGQGTRLTVV.

Concerning this clone itself: With the read ending 3 residues before the CDR3 end, the germline J gene is used to fill in that end. The gene calls are TRBV2 and TRBJ2-7, with 8 bases fitting TRBD2. V was clipped by 3 bases and J by 4 bases; unmatched bases: 5. Germline V gene lookup returns CDR1 SNHLY and CDR2 FYNNEI. The CDR3 is 14 residues long. The CDR3 bases that were read are TGTGCCAGCAGTGAGGGGACTAGTCGATACGAG. Protein sequence: CASSEGTSRYE. In full, the CDR3 is CASSEGTSRYEQYF.

The chain's CDR3 is CAWSSRQAALSYNSPLHF. The sequenced CDR3 bases are TGTGCCTGGAGTTCTCGACAGGCGGCCCTCTCCTATAATTCACCC. The V call is TRBV30, the J call TRBJ1-6; tentative D call: TRBD1 (6 bases). Read data end 3 residues before the CDR3 end; the end is taken from the germline J gene. V gave up 2 bases and J gave up 0 bases, with 17 bases separating them. This CDR3 has 18 residues. Germline CDR1 reads GTSNPN; CDR2 reads SVGIG (reference sequence). Variable domain in full (rest from reference TRBV30 and TRBJ1-6): SQTIHQWPATLVQPVGSPLSLECTVEGTSNPNLYWYRQAAGRGLQLLFYSVGIGQISSEVPQNLSASRPQDRQFILSSKKLLLSDSGFYLCAWSSRQAALSYNSPLHFGNGTRLTVT.

The DNA read from the CDR3 is TGTGCCAGCTCACCAGACAGCCAAGAGACC. It specifies CASSPDSQET. The whole CDR3 is CASSPDSQETQYF. The chain couples TRBV18 to TRBJ2-5, with TRBD1 as a possible D gene (5 bases). The DNA ends 3 residues before the CDR3 does, and the rest of the CDR3 is filled in from the germline J gene. The V gene lost 2 bases and the J gene lost 1 base, with 5 bases spanning the gap. The CDR3 is made up of 13 amino acids. The germline CDR1 and CDR2 sequences are KGHSH and LQKENI. Combining the CDR3 with reference TRBV18 and TRBJ2-5 gives the whole variable domain NAGVMQNPRHLVRRRGQEARLRCSPMKGHSHVYWYRQLPEEGLKFMVYLQKENIIDESGMPKERFSAEFPKEGPSILRIQQVVRGDSAAYFCASSPDSQETQYFGPGTRLLVL.

About this clone itself: The sequence runs out 3 residues before the end of the CDR3; the remainder is reconstructed from the germline J gene. The V and J genes are TRBV29-1 and TRBJ1-3, with D possibly matching TRBD1 (6 bases). Trimming took 1 base from V and 3 from J, leaving 7 bases between them. The V gene's germline CDR1 is SQVTM and CDR2 ANQGSEA. The CDR3 is 13 amino acids. The sequenced part of the CDR3 DNA is TGCAGCGTTGAAGCGGACAGTGGAAACACC. It codes for CSVEADSGNT. The CDR3, in full, reads CSVEADSGNTIYF.

The CDR3 DNA, read in part, is TGCAGTGCTTTGCGGACCAAGGGGTACAATGAG. This encodes CSALRTKGYNE. The CDR3 reads in full as CSALRTKGYNEQFF. The V call is TRBV20-1, the J call TRBJ2-1; a weak D match, TRBD1 (5 bases). The read terminates 3 residues ahead of where the CDR3 ends, so the germline J gene completes it. CDR1 and CDR2 from the germline V gene are DFQATT and SNEGSKA (reference sequence). The V end was cut by 5 bases, the J end by 4 bases, with 15 bases between. The CDR3 has 14 residues.

A remark on this clone: The CDR3 goes on 3 residues after the read ends, and that part is filled in from the germline J gene. The chain combines TRBV27 with TRBJ1-6; D is perhaps TRBD1 (6 bases). There are 13 residues in the CDR3. Looked up from germline, CDR1 is MNHEY and CDR2 is SMNVEV (reference sequence). Trimming took 3 bases from V and 7 from J, leaving 7 bases between them. The part of the CDR3 DNA that was read is TGTGCCAGCAGTTTCCAGGGGAATTCACCC. Its translation: CASSFQGNSP. The complete CDR3 protein is CASSFQGNSPLHF.

With regard to this clone: The read stops 3 residues short of the end of the CDR3; the missing end is completed from the germline J gene. V and J are TRBV29-1 and TRBJ1-2; a possible D gene is TRBD1 (5 bases). The germline V and J ends were trimmed by 4 bases and 6 bases, with 12 bases remaining between them. The CDR3 spans 12 residues. Per the germline V gene, CDR1 is SQVTM and CDR2 is ANQGSEA. The CDR3 DNA, read in part, is TGCAGCGTTGGCGACAGAAATAATGGC. It encodes CSVGDRNNG. In full, the CDR3 is CSVGDRNNGYTF. The whole variable domain, filled in from reference TRBV29-1 and TRBJ1-2, reads SAVISQKPSRDICQRGTSLTIQCQVDSQVTMMFWYRQQPGQSLTLIATANQGSEATYESGFVIDKFPISRPNLTFSTLTVSNMSPEDSSIYLCSVGDRNNGYTFGSGTRLTVV.